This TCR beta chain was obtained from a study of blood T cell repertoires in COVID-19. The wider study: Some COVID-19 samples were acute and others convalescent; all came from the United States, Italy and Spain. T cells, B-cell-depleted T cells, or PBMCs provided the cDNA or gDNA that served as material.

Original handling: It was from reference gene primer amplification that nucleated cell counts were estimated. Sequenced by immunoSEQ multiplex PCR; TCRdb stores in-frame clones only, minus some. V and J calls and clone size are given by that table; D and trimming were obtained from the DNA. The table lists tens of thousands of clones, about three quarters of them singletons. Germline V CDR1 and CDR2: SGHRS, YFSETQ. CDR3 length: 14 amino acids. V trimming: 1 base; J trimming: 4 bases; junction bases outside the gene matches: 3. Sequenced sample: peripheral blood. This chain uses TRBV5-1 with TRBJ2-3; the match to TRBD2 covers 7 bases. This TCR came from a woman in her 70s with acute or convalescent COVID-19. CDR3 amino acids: CASSLSGAADTQYF. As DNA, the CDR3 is TGCGCCAGCAGCTTGAGCGGGGCGGCAGATACGCAGTATTTT.